Each of the 4 T cell receptor beta chains below was sequenced from the same sample in a study of glioma-infiltrating T cells after dendritic cell vaccination. Produced via immunoSEQ multiplex PCR; TCRdb's table is partial and in-frame only. Seen here are roughly 98,000 clones, under 90% observed once, and the top ten hold more than 15%. The material was blood, obtained before dendritic cell vaccination. These receptors were obtained from a human donor with glioblastoma.

The genes are TRBV5-6 and TRBJ1-5; 8 bases map to TRBD1. The germline CDR1 and CDR2 sequences are SGHDT and YYEEEE. CDR3 length: 15 amino acids. V shed 2 bases, J shed 2 bases, and the junction held 3 bases outside the gene matches. CDR3 nucleotides: TGTGCCAGCAGCTTTGGACAGGGCCGCAATCAGCCCCAGCATTTT. Translation gives CASSFGQGRNQPQHF.

The chain joins TRBV7-6 to TRBJ2-7; TRBD2 matches at 9 bases. The V and J ends lost 1 base and 0 bases, in that order; junction bases with no gene match: 4. CDR3 size: 16 residues. The germline gives CDR1 SGHVS, CDR2 FNYEAQ. This chain's CDR3 is CASSLGISGGSYEQYF. CDR3 DNA sequence: TGTGCCAGCAGCTTAGGTATTAGCGGGGGCTCCTACGAGCAGTACTTC. Combining the CDR3 with reference TRBV7-6 and TRBJ2-7 gives the whole variable domain GAGVSQSPRYKVTKRGQDVALRCDPISGHVSLYWYRQALGQGPEFLTYFNYEAQQDKSGLPNDRFSAERPEGSISTLTIQRTEQRDSAMYRCASSLGISGGSYEQYFGPGTRLTVT.

This clone was counted a few times. The chain couples TRBV27 to TRBJ2-2, with TRBD1 matching 11 bases. CDR1 MNHEY and CDR2 SMNVEV come from the germline V gene (reference sequence). This CDR3 is built from 15 residues. The ends lost 8 bases at V and 6 bases at J; junction bases unmatched: 8. Here the CDR3 reads CASHGTGGIAGELFF. In nucleotides, the CDR3 is TGTGCCAGCCACGGGACAGGGGGGATCGCCGGGGAGCTGTTTTTT.

J is TRBJ1-6 and V is TRBV7-2; D uncertain. V shed 2 bases and J shed 8 bases, with 16 bases lying between them. The CDR3 runs 16 residues. Per the germline V gene, CDR1 is SGHTA and CDR2 is FQGNSA. Here the CDR3 DNA reads TGTGCCAGCAGCTTATCTCCGGACTACCGGGATTCACCCCTCCACTTT. Its translation is CASSLSPDYRDSPLHF. The whole variable domain, remainder taken from reference TRBV7-2 and TRBJ1-6, is GAGVSQSPSNKVTEKGKDVELRCDPISGHTALYWYRQSLGQGLEFLIYFQGNSAPDKSGLPSDRFSAERTGGSVSTLTIQRTQQEDSAVYLCASSLSPDYRDSPLHFGNGTRLTVT.